This T cell receptor (beta chain) was obtained from a study of T cells in Graves' hyperthyroidism and ophthalmopathy. This clonotype occurred many times. Its antigen is currently unknown. Trimming left V 6 bases short and J 3 bases short, with 14 bases between. This CDR3 region has 15 residues. Germline CDR1 reads MDHEN; CDR2 reads SYDVKM. Those patients with uncontrolled infection, other autoimmune disease, pregnancy or lactation were excluded. Authors of the study amplified TCR beta CDR3 regions from RNA transcripts. Primed by the HTBI set, a first-round RT-PCR was run on the TCR CDR3. TCRdb reprocessed the multiplex PCR reads with MiXCR, giving one entry per CDR3 protein. The sample has 350,000 or so distinct CDR3 sequences; 15% to 20% are singletons. Study results and caveats: Ophthalmopathy, which appeared later, was predicted by the model a median 6.5 months before onset. Also found in blood were most expanded thyroid clonotypes above 0.001.

Specimen: blood. The chain carries TRBV28 and TRBJ2-2; D call uncertain. The TCR sequence derives from a woman in her 40s with Graves' ophthalmopathy. The CDR3 DNA reads as TGTGCCAGCAGCCCTTCTGGGCTCTACACCGGGGAGCTGTTTTTT. Residues: CASSPSGLYTGELFF.